This T cell receptor beta chain came from a study of cytomegalovirus exposure and HLA in healthy donors. Looking at the study overall: HLA-typed donors were the source of about 81 million unique TCRs held in an early data release.

Trimming removed 1 base at V and 8 bases at J, with 12 bases between. The CDR3 sequence is 14 residues long. Germline CDR1 LNHDA, CDR2 SQIVND (reference sequence). The PCR made use of 60 Vbeta and 13 Jbeta primers. TCRdb keeps only in-frame clones here, not all; method: immunoSEQ multiplex PCR. The table records 120,000 to 150,000 clones, about three quarters of them present only once. Concerning this clone itself: Antigen unknown.

Study results and caveats: It was shown in a later analysis that HLA-associated TCR beta chains were more clonally expanded than other, equally common chains. Based on reports, TCR beta sequences accurately predicted HLA-A and HLA-B alleles for most subjects. Researchers catalogued approximately 160 TCR beta chains as cytomegalovirus-associated.

The sequenced sample consisted of PBMCs. This chain joins TRBV19 and TRBJ2-1; possible D gene TRBD1, 6 bases. This sequence was found in a woman in her twenties or thirties in good health and CMV-seronegative. CDR3 sequence: CASSIAGRGDEQFF. DNA of the CDR3: TGTGCCAGTAGTATAGCAGGCAGGGGCGATGAGCAGTTCTTC.